The clone carrying this T cell receptor (beta chain) occurred many times. Its specificity is not known. A universal primer site arose from template switching, and cDNA bore unique molecular identifiers. TCRdb re-derived calls from the 5' RACE reads in MiXCR, one entry per CDR3 protein. The sample lists 500,000 to 650,000 distinct CDR3 sequences, about 7.6% seen once, with less than 2% in the top ten. This sample is part of a study of identical twins. Study-level results: There were fewer insertions in abundant cord blood beta clonotypes, but memory repertoires showed no such pattern.

Healthy Caucasian individuals made up all the donors. V dropped 6 bases and J dropped 2 bases, with 13 bases sitting between them. This CDR3 is 14 amino acids long. The same sample was also studied in work on yellow fever vaccine responses in identical twins.

The sample taken for sequencing was PBMCs. The source is a woman under 30 in good health. The genes are TRBV12-3 or TRBV12-4 and TRBJ1-2, with D possibly matching TRBD1 (5 bases). The CDR3 coding sequence is TGTGCCAGCAGCCCCATCGGGACCAACTATGGCTACACCTTC. Translation gives CASSPIGTNYGYTF.